This passage covers 19 T cell receptor beta chains from one sample sequenced in a study of blood T cell repertoires in COVID-19 (dated by TCRdb to 2019 to 2021). The library came from the immunoSEQ multiplex PCR assay. TCRdb carries this immuneACCESS record with in-frame sequences only. Its versions omit some clonotypes, under half of them owing to an unresolved V gene in the studies checked, with the rest unexplained. This sample has over 200,000 clones in its table, and around 86% of those were observed once. The biggest ten clones account for approximately 9% of the sample. Sequencing was performed on PBMCs or T cells enriched from blood (not recorded which). These receptor sequences come from a woman in her fifties or sixties with acute COVID-19.

The chain recombines TRBV19 with TRBJ2-3; D possibly corresponds to TRBD1 (6 bases). CDR3 length: 16 residues. V was shortened by 7 bases and J by 1 base, with 18 bases between the two germline ends. CDR1 and CDR2 from the germline V gene are LNHDA and SQIVND (reference sequence). The CDR3 loop reads CASTSRGRGRTDTQYF. CDR3 coding DNA: TGTGCCAGTACCTCCCGGGGCAGGGGACGCACAGATACGCAGTATTTT.

J is TRBJ2-5 and V is TRBV3-1 (or the pseudogene TRBV3-2); the match to TRBD1 covers 8 bases. V lost 4 bases, J lost 2 bases, and 3 bases stayed unmatched. This CDR3 region has 14 residues. CDR1 is LGHDT, CDR2 YNNKEL, per germline (reference sequence). Written as DNA, the CDR3 is TGTGCCAGCAGCCGGGGGACAGGACAAGAGACCCAGTACTTC. Its translation is CASSRGTGQETQYF.

V gene TRBV25-1 combines with J gene TRBJ1-5; D possibly corresponds to TRBD1 (6 bases). Germline V gives CDR1 MGHDK, CDR2 SYGVNS. Trimming pared 4 bases from V and 2 bases from J, leaving 12 bases between. This CDR3 is 15 amino acids long. The CDR3 DNA sequence: TGTGCCAGCAGTGCTATAGGGGGAGGCAATCAGCCCCAGCATTTT. This gives the protein CASSAIGGGNQPQHF.

This chain uses TRBV11-3 with TRBJ1-1; 8 bases match TRBD1. The CDR3 has 16 residues. Germline V CDR1 and CDR2: SGHNT, YENEEA. The V segment lost 8 bases and the J segment 1 base; nucleotides outside the gene matches: 12. The CDR3 nucleotides are TGTGCCAGCCGACAGGGGAACAACAGGGCGAACACTGAAGCTTTCTTT. The encoded protein is CASRQGNNRANTEAFF.

The chain carries TRBV2 and TRBJ2-2, with D maybe TRBD1 (6 bases). The germline CDR1 and CDR2 sequences are SNHLY and FYNNEI. V was clipped by 6 bases and J by 0 bases, with 8 bases between them. CDR3 length: 14 residues. In DNA, the CDR3 is TGTGCCAGCAGAGGGACATCGAACACCGGGGAGCTGTTTTTT. Translating it yields CASRGTSNTGELFF.

The chain recombines TRBV7-8 with TRBJ2-2; D not certain. Germline CDR1 and CDR2: SGHVS and FQNEAQ. The CDR3 is 14 amino acids. Between the trimmed V and J ends, which lost 0 bases and 5 bases, there was a span of 7 bases. The CDR3 coding sequence is TGTGCCAGCAGCTTAGCGCGGCTTACCGGGGAGCTGTTTTTT. This gives the protein CASSLARLTGELFF.

V and J are TRBV4-1 and TRBJ2-2, with a weak D call TRBD1 (6 bases). CDR1 is MGHRA and CDR2 is YSYEKL in the germline V gene. CDR3 length: 15 residues. Deletions cut 1 base from V and 7 bases from J, with 13 bases between. In nucleotides, the CDR3 is TGCGCCAGCAGCCAAGTTGCAGGGGCTATCGGGGAGCTGTTTTTT. Translating gives CASSQVAGAIGELFF.

V and J are TRBV14 and TRBJ1-1; the D gene is possibly TRBD1 (6 bases). The germline CDR1 and CDR2 sequences are SGHDN and FVKESK. V was clipped by 1 base and J by 5 bases, with 11 bases between them. The CDR3 loop spans 14 amino acids. The CDR3 loop reads CASSQANQGTEAFF. In DNA, the CDR3 is TGTGCCAGCAGCCAAGCCAATCAGGGGACTGAAGCTTTCTTT.

The chain joins TRBV4-2 to TRBJ1-5; D ambiguous. The germline gives CDR1 LGHNA, CDR2 YNFKEQ. The CDR3 sequence is 15 residues long. The V gene lost 0 bases and the J gene lost 6 bases, with 12 bases spanning the gap. The CDR3 sequence is CASSQEEGLAQPQHF. CDR3 coding DNA: TGTGCCAGCAGCCAAGAAGAAGGCTTAGCTCAGCCCCAGCATTTT.

The chain carries TRBV6-5 and TRBJ1-2; D might be TRBD1 (5 bases). CDR1 MNHEY and CDR2 SVGAGI come from the germline V gene. The ends were cut back, 6 bases at V and 3 bases at J, with 11 bases in the middle. This CDR3 region has 13 residues. Here the CDR3 DNA reads TGTGCCAGCAGCCGCGACAGAGACTATGGCTACACCTTC. The encoded protein is CASSRDRDYGYTF.

The sample holds a few counts of this clone. The chain recombines TRBV21-1 with TRBJ2-7; the table calls TRBD2, which could not be checked here. TRBV21-1 is assigned pseudogene status. The length of the CDR3 is 15 residues. This chain's CDR3 is CASSKEFFRGYEQYF. For the CDR3, the DNA is TGTGCCAGCAGCAAAGAATTCTTTCGGGGCTACGAGCAGTACTTC.

The CDR3 region is CASSLDGTGGHEQYF. The DNA for the CDR3 is TGTGCCAGCAGCTTGGATGGGACAGGGGGCCACGAGCAGTACTTC. The chain couples TRBV5-4 to TRBJ2-7, with 12 bases identical to TRBD1. V shed 0 bases and J 5 bases; nucleotides not matched to a gene: 3. Per germline, CDR1 SGHNT and CDR2 YYREEE (reference sequence). This CDR3 contains 15 residues.

The chain carries TRBV12-5 and TRBJ1-1; D unclear. Between the trimmed V and J ends, which lost 7 bases and 6 bases, there was a span of 15 bases. The CDR3 contains 13 residues. CDR1 and CDR2 from the germline V gene are LGHNT and FRNRAP. The CDR3 sequence: CASARSEVAEAFF. The CDR3 DNA reads as TGTGCTAGTGCCCGGTCGGAGGTCGCTGAAGCTTTCTTT.

The chain links TRBV18 to TRBJ1-1, with 10 positions matching TRBD1. Looked up from germline, CDR1 is KGHSH and CDR2 is LQKENI. Unmatched junction bases numbered 0, after V lost 2 bases and J lost 6 bases. The CDR3 has 13 amino acids. This CDR3 is CASSPGQGAEAFF. Here the CDR3 DNA reads TGTGCCAGCTCACCAGGACAGGGGGCTGAAGCTTTCTTT.

This clone was seen just once. The gene calls are TRBV4-1 and TRBJ2-7; weak D call: TRBD1 (6 bases). The germline gives CDR1 MGHRA, CDR2 YSYEKL. Trimming left V 3 bases short and J 5 bases short, with 17 bases between. The CDR3 consists of 15 residues. Here the CDR3 DNA reads TGCGCCAGCAGCCAGGCAACAGGGTGGCGAGACGAGCAGTACTTC. It specifies CASSQATGWRDEQYF.

V gene TRBV7-6 combines with J gene TRBJ2-1; 9 bases are shared with TRBD2. The CDR3 has 19 residues. CDR1 is SGHVS, CDR2 FNYEAQ, per germline. V was clipped by 1 base and J by 5 bases; unmatched bases: 15. CDR3 region: CASSLDWGGGGGANNEQFF. The CDR3 DNA reads TGTGCCAGCAGCTTAGATTGGGGTGGCGGCGGGGGGGCGAACAATGAGCAGTTCTTC.

This chain uses TRBV6-5 with TRBJ1-2; possibly TRBD1 for D (6 bases). This CDR3 region has 13 residues. V was shortened by 4 bases and J by 3 bases, with 9 bases between the two germline ends. CDR1 is MNHEY, CDR2 SVGAGI, per germline. The CDR3 here is CASSSRGYYGYTF. DNA for the CDR3: TGTGCCAGCAGTTCCAGGGGTTACTATGGCTACACCTTC.

J is TRBJ2-3 and V is TRBV24-1; TRBD2 aligns across 10 bases. V trimming: 4 bases; J trimming: 2 bases; junction bases outside the gene matches: 5. The CDR3 loop spans 16 amino acids. The germline CDR1 and CDR2 sequences are KGHDR and SFDVKD. As DNA, the CDR3 is TGTGCCACCAGTGAGGCTAGCGGGGGCCTCACAGATACGCAGTATTTT. Protein product: CATSEASGGLTDTQYF.

The gene calls are TRBV6-2 or TRBV6-3 and TRBJ1-6, with 10 bases matching TRBD1. Germline V CDR1 and CDR2: MNHEY, SVGEGT. This CDR3 has 14 amino acids. V shed 2 bases, J shed 12 bases, and the junction held 4 bases outside the gene matches. As DNA, the CDR3 is TGTGCCAGCAGTTACGGGACAGGGGTTTTACCCCTCCACTTT. This gives the protein CASSYGTGVLPLHF.